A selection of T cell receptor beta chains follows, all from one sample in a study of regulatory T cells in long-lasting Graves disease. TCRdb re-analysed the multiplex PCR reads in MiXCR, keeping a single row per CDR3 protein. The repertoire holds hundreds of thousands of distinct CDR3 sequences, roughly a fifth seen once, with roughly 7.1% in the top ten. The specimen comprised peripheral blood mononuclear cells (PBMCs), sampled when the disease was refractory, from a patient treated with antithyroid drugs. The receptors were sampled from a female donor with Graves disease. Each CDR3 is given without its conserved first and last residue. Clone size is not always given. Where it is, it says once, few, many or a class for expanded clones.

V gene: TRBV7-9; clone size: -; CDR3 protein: ASSSTGGTPLNTEAF
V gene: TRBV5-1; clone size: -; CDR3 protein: ASSLGASGGQEPQH
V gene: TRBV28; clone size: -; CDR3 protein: ASSPGGTYAYEQY
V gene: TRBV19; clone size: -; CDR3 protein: ATREAGWYNQPQH
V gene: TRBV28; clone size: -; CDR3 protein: ASTPQAGVHTDTQY
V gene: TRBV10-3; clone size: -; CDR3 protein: AISEDRVYGCT
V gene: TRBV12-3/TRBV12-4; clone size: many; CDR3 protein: ASSPGGGWNTEAF
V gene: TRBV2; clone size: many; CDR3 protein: ASGRGPATEAF
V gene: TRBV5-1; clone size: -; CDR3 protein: ASSLEFPGNEQF
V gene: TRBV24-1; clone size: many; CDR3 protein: ATSSDRALIQETQY
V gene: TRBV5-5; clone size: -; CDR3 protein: ASSLLPREPQH
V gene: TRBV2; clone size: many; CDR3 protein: AIQPGQGIGELF
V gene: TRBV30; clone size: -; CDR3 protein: AWSVLGNQPQH
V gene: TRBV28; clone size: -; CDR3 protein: ASSLVALAGNTIY
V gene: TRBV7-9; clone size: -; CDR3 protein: ASSSRIDRGLEQF
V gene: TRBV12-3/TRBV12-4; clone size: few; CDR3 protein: ASSLLGVGELF
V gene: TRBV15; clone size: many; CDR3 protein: ATSKGGTGEHQPQH
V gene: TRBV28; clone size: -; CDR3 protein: ASSSYSKSADTQY
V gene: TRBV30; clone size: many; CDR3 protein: AWSLSSYEQY
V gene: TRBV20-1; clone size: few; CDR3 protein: SASVPGGYYGYT
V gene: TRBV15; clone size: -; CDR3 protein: ATSRGGGSPSTDTQY
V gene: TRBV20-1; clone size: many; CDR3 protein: SARGGSSYNSPLH
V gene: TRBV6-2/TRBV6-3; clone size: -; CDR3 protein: ASSYRDSFRLYHSYEQY
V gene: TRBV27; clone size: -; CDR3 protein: ASSLGFGQPQH
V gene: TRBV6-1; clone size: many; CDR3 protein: ASSEGDLWGGETQY
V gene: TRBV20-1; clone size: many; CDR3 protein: SAGGTGDEKLF
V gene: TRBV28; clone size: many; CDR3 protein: ASSLWGQGEAF
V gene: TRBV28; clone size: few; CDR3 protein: ASSLKRGQPQH
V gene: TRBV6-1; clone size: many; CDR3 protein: ASSTRPRTGGSNQPQH
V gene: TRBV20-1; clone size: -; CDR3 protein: SARSPSGYSYEQY
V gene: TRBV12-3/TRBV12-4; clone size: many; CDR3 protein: ASSLSATGQGQHEQY
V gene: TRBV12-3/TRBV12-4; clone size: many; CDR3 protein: ASSLGGGEDQPQH
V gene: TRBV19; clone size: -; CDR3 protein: ASSPWSGGPNTEAF
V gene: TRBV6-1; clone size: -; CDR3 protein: ASSPSGLSYGYT
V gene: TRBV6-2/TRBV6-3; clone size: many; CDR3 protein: ASSWDSNTGELF
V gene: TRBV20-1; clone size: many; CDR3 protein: SARDAQRSVGYT
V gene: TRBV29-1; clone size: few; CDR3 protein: SVGGGLAKNIQY
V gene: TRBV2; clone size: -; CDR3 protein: ASSSPSGYA